This entry lists 4 T cell receptor beta chains sequenced from one sample in a study of T cell responses to AZD1222 COVID-19 vaccine. Assay used: immunoSEQ multiplex PCR; TCRdb lists only in-frame clones, some missing. Of over 110,000 clones in the sample, approximately 87% were seen once. Sequenced here: peripheral blood, sampled 28 days after the second AZD1222 dose. All receptors come from an adult who received the AZD1222 COVID-19 vaccine.

This clone appeared a few times. The chain carries TRBV10-3 and TRBJ1-5; D unresolved. Germline V lookup: CDR1 ENHRY, CDR2 SYGVKD. V lost 0 bases, J lost 0 bases, and 6 bases lay in between. This CDR3 is built from 15 residues. The CDR3: CAISESGNSNQPQHF. CDR3 sequence (DNA): TGTGCCATCAGTGAGTCAGGAAATAGCAATCAGCCCCAGCATTTT.

This chain uses TRBV5-1 with TRBJ2-2, with 10 bases that match TRBD2. V shed 3 bases and J 4 bases; nucleotides not matched to a gene: 3. The CDR3 consists of 15 residues. Germline V gene sequence: CDR1 SGHRS, CDR2 YFSETQ. The CDR3 coding sequence is TGCGCCAGCAGCTCGGGACTAGCGTCCACCGGGGAGCTGTTTTTT. It is translated as CASSSGLASTGELFF.

This clone was seen a single time. This chain uses TRBV7-2 with TRBJ2-3; the match to TRBD2 covers 11 bases. V gave up 6 bases and J gave up 7 bases; unmatched junction bases: 12. Germline CDR1 SGHTA, CDR2 FQGNSA. The CDR3 totals 16 residues. The CDR3 DNA is TGTGCCAGCAGTTCTAGTAGCGGGAGGGAAATAAATACGCAGTATTTT. Amino acid sequence: CASSSSSGREINTQYF.

The chain carries TRBV9 and TRBJ2-1; D remains unclear. Trimming left V 0 bases short and J 4 bases short, with 20 bases between. CDR3 length: 18 residues. The germline CDR1 and CDR2 sequences are SGDLS and YYNGEE. The CDR3 DNA follows: TGTGCCAGCAGCGTAGGTGGCGCCCCACGTATTCCTTACAATGAGCAGTTCTTC. Protein sequence: CASSVGGAPRIPYNEQFF.